The clone carrying this T cell receptor beta chain was counted at least ten times. What it binds is unknown. These data are taken from a study of T cells in Graves' hyperthyroidism and ophthalmopathy. Study-wide results and limits: Most expanded thyroid clonotypes above 0.001 recurred in blood.

V was shortened by 0 bases and J by 6 bases, with 14 bases between the two germline ends. The CDR3 totals 15 residues. Germline lookup yields CDR1 DFQATT and CDR2 SNEGSKA (reference sequence). There were TCR beta CDR3 regions amplified from RNA transcripts. Primed by the HTBI set, a first-round RT-PCR was run on the TCR CDR3. TCRdb re-called the multiplex PCR reads with MiXCR, one entry per CDR3 protein. The repertoire holds 480,000 or so distinct CDR3 sequences, with approximately 48% as singletons. The sequence came from an adult woman with Graves' disease, either hyperthyroidism or ophthalmopathy (not recorded which). Sequenced sample: peripheral blood or thyroid tissue (not recorded which). This chain connects TRBV20-1 to TRBJ2-2; D is perhaps TRBD1 or TRBD2 (6 bases each). The CDR3 sequence is CSARERGTFPGELFF. In DNA, the CDR3 is TGCAGTGCTAGAGAAAGGGGGACTTTCCCCGGGGAGCTGTTTTTT.